The 4 T cell receptor beta chains below were found in one sample sequenced in a study of EBV T-cell therapy then PD-1 blockade in nasopharyngeal carcinoma. Here immunoSEQ multiplex PCR was the method, and the copy in TCRdb shows in-frame clones only, minus some. The sample has over 20,000 clones, around four fifths seen once. Their recognized antigens are unknown. This sample's time point: 266 days after commencement of treatment, after nivolumab therapy. Noted treatment: AdE1-LMPpoly-expanded autologous EBV-specific T-cell therapy followed by anti-PD-1 nivolumab. The sequencing used CD8+ T cells from blood, collected at roughly day 250 from a patient whose treatment included autologous EBV-specific T cells and nivolumab. These receptor sequences come from a middle-aged man with nasopharyngeal carcinoma.

Only one count was recorded for this clone. The chain recombines TRBV27 with TRBJ2-3; no clear D. Germline-derived CDR1 and CDR2 are MNHEY and SMNVEV (reference sequence). V was pared by 2 bases and J by 3 bases, with 6 bases between. This CDR3 contains 13 residues. The CDR3 nucleotides read TGTGCCAGCAGTTTACTTAGAACAGATACGCAGTATTTT. Translated, it gives CASSLLRTDTQYF.

The chain employs TRBV13 and TRBJ2-2; 7 bases are shared with TRBD1. J was trimmed by 7 bases and V by 5 bases; bases with no gene match: 10. This CDR3 contains 15 residues. Germline lookup yields CDR1 PRHDT and CDR2 FYEKMQ (reference sequence). Here the CDR3 DNA reads TGTGCCAGCAGCCCGTCCGACAGGGCGAGCGGGGAGCTGTTTTTT. Translated: CASSPSDRASGELFF. Variable domain in full (rest from reference TRBV13 and TRBJ2-2): AAGVIQSPRHLIKEKRETATLKCYPIPRHDTVYWYQQGPGQDPQFLISFYEKMQSDKGSIPDRFSAQQFSDYHSELNMSSLELGDSALYFCASSPSDRASGELFFGEGSRLTVL.

J is TRBJ2-7 and V is TRBV9; 8 positions agree with TRBD2. CDR1 is SGDLS, CDR2 YYNGEE, per germline. This CDR3 spans 13 amino acids. Germline trimming cut 6 bases from V and 6 bases from J; bases unmatched to any gene: 8. The CDR3 is CASTRGGDGEQYF. The CDR3 coding sequence is TGTGCCAGCACCCGGGGGGGGGATGGCGAGCAGTACTTC.

The chain recombines TRBV29-1 with TRBJ1-2; D unclear. Trimming pared 0 bases from V and 0 bases from J, leaving 11 bases between. This CDR3 is 15 amino acids long. Germline-derived CDR1 and CDR2 are SQVTM and ANQGSEA. CDR3 DNA sequence: TGCAGCGTTGAAGATTCGTCGCAGCCTAACTATGGCTACACCTTC. Translation gives CSVEDSSQPNYGYTF.